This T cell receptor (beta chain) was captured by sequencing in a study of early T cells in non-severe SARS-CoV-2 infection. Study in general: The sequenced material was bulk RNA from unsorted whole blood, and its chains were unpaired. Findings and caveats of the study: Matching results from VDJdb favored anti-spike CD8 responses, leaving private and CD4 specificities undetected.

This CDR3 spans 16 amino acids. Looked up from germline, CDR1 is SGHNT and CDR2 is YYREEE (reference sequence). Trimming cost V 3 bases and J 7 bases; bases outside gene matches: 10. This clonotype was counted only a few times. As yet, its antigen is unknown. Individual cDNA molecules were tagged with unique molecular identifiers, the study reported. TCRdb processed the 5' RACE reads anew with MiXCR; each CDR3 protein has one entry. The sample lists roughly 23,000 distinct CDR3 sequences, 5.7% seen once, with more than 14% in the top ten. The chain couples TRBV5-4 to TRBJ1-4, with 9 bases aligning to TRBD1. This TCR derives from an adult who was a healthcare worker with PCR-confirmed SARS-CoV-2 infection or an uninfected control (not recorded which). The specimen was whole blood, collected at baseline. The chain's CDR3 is CASSWGTGIFSEKLFF. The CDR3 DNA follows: TGTGCCAGCAGCTGGGGGACAGGGATCTTTTCTGAAAAACTGTTTTTT.